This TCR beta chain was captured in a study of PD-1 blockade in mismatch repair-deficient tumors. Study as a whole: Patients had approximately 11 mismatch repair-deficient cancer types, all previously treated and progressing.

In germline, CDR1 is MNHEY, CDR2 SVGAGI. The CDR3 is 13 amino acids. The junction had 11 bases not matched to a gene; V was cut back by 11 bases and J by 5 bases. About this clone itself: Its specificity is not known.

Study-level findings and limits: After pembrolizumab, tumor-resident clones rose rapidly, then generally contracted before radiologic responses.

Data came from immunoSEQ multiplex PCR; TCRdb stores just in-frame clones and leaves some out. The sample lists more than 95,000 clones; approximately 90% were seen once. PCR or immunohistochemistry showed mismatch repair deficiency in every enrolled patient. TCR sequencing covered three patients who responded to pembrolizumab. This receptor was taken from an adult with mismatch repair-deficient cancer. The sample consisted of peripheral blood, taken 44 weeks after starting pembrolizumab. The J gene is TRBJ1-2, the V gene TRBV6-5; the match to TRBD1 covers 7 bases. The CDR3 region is CACSEGQWYGYTF. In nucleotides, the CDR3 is TGTGCCTGCTCTGAGGGACAGTGGTATGGCTACACCTTC.